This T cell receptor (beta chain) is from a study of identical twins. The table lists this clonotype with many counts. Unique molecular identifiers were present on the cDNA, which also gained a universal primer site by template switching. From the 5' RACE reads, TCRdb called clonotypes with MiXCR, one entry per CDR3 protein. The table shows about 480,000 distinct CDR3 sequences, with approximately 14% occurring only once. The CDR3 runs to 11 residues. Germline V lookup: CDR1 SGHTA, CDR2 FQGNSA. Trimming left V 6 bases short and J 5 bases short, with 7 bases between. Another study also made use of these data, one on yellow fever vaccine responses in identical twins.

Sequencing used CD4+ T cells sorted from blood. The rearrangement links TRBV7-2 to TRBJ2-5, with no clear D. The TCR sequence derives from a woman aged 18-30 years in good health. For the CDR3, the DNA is TGTGCCAGCAGTCGCTTGGAGACCCAGTACTTC. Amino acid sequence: CASSRLETQYF.